One and the same sample provided the 26 T cell receptor beta chains below, sequenced in a study of T cell responses to AZD1222 COVID-19 vaccine. Profiled with immunoSEQ multiplex PCR; TCRdb holds only in-frame clones, not every one. The sample holds 90,000 to 110,000 clones, over 75% seen once. Sequencing used peripheral blood, obtained 28 days after the second AZD1222 dose. The receptors come from an adult who received the AZD1222 COVID-19 vaccine.

The chain couples TRBV4-3 to TRBJ2-1; D is ambiguous. CDR1 and CDR2 (germline): LGHNA, YSLEER. V lost 2 bases and J 8 bases, leaving 10 bases between the germline ends. This CDR3 is 13 amino acids long. The CDR3: CASSQSIAYEQFF. The CDR3 DNA sequence: TGCGCCAGCAGCCAATCAATAGCCTATGAGCAGTTCTTC.

The V and J genes are TRBV5-1 and TRBJ2-1; TRBD2 aligns across 7 bases. Germline CDR1 SGHRS, CDR2 YFSETQ. This CDR3 region has 15 residues. V shed 0 bases and J 5 bases; nucleotides not matched to a gene: 5. The CDR3 here is CASSLDAGVDNEQFF. CDR3 nucleotides: TGCGCCAGCAGCTTGGACGCGGGGGTCGACAATGAGCAGTTCTTC.

In its sample, this clone was seen once. The chain employs TRBV19 and TRBJ1-2; D is uncertain. Per germline, CDR1 LNHDA and CDR2 SQIVND (reference sequence). CDR3 length: 15 amino acids. Trimming removed 7 bases from V and 0 bases from J, with 15 bases in between. CDR3 protein: CASTGSWESNYGYTF. CDR3 bases: TGTGCCAGTACGGGCAGCTGGGAATCTAACTATGGCTACACCTTC.

This clone appeared a few times. This chain links TRBV5-4 with TRBJ2-3; D possibly uses TRBD1 or TRBD2 (6 bases each). The V gene's germline CDR1 is SGHNT and CDR2 YYREEE (reference sequence). Trimming shortened V by 5 bases and J by 3 bases, and 16 bases separated the two germline ends. The CDR3 is 15 residues long. The CDR3, as DNA: TGTGCCAGCAGTTTAAGGGGGGAATCGACAGATACGCAGTATTTT. Protein: CASSLRGESTDTQYF.

J is TRBJ2-1 and V is TRBV3-1 (or the pseudogene TRBV3-2); a possible D gene is TRBD2 (5 bases). Germline assignment: CDR1 LGHDT and CDR2 YNNKEL (reference sequence). CDR3 length equals 12 residues. V was pared by 3 bases and J by 6 bases, with 6 bases between. The CDR3 loop reads CASSQTINEQFF. The CDR3 DNA follows: TGTGCCAGCAGCCAGACTATCAATGAGCAGTTCTTC.

CDR3: CASSIDLGMGTQYF. The CDR3 bases are TGTGCCAGTAGTATAGATCTAGGGATGGGGACCCAGTACTTC. This sequence joins TRBV19 and TRBJ2-5; D gene ambiguous. V lost 0 bases and J lost 7, with 12 bases in between. The germline gives CDR1 LNHDA, CDR2 SQIVND (reference sequence). This CDR3 has 14 residues.

The chain employs TRBV7-2 and TRBJ1-6, with 8 bases matching TRBD1. The CDR3 runs to 16 residues. Losses at the gene ends were 2 bases for V and 10 bases for J; bases not matched to a gene: 10. CDR1 SGHTA and CDR2 FQGNSA come from the germline V gene. DNA for the CDR3: TGTGCCAGCAGCTTAAATCAGGGGGCAGATCGATCACCCCTCCACTTT. It translates to CASSLNQGADRSPLHF.

The V and J genes are TRBV6-5 and TRBJ2-7; 7 bases line up with TRBD1. V dropped 2 bases and J dropped 0; count of bases not matched to a gene: 4. The CDR3 loop spans 15 amino acids. Germline-derived CDR1 and CDR2 are MNHEY and SVGAGI. CDR3 in DNA: TGTGCCAGCAGTTACCGCCGGGACAGCTCCTACGAGCAGTACTTC. Its protein product is CASSYRRDSSYEQYF.

This clone was observed a single time. The chain is built from TRBV27 and TRBJ2-1; maybe TRBD2 (5 bases). Trimming stripped 8 bases from V and 8 bases from J, with 16 bases between. In germline, CDR1 is MNHEY, CDR2 SMNVEV (reference sequence). This CDR3 region has 13 residues. The CDR3 here is CASALSTRDEQFF. CDR3 nucleotides: TGTGCCAGCGCTTTGAGTACTAGGGATGAGCAGTTCTTC.

The rearrangement links TRBV5-8 to TRBJ2-2; possibly TRBD2 for D (6 bases). Germline V gene lookup returns CDR1 SGHTS and CDR2 YDEGEE. The CDR3 runs 17 residues. V shed 1 base and J shed 4 bases, with 17 bases lying between them. The CDR3 DNA follows: TGTGCCAGCAGCTTGTCCACGACCGGAGGGACCACCGGGGAGCTGTTTTTT. Translating it yields CASSLSTTGGTTGELFF.

V gene TRBV7-2 combines with J gene TRBJ2-7; D is unresolved. Trimming removed 4 bases from V and 2 bases from J, with 6 bases in between. The germline CDR1 and CDR2 sequences are SGHTA and FQGNSA. This CDR3 contains 12 residues. CDR3 residues: CASSYGPYEQYF. The CDR3 DNA follows: TGTGCCAGCAGCTACGGGCCCTACGAGCAGTACTTC.

The CDR3 nucleotides read TGTGCCCTCAAGAGGAACTTGAACACTGAAGCTTTCTTT. Translation gives CALKRNLNTEAFF. This sequence joins TRBV12-3 or TRBV12-4 and TRBJ1-1; D not certain. V lost 11 bases and J 0 bases, leaving 13 bases between the germline ends. The length of the CDR3 is 13 residues.

The chain combines TRBV6-1 with TRBJ1-4; perhaps TRBD1 as D (6 bases). The CDR3 consists of 17 residues. Trimming cost V 1 base and J 1 base, with 13 bases left between them. Germline-derived CDR1 and CDR2 are MNHNS and SASEGT. CDR3 coding DNA: TGTGCCAGCAGTGAAGGGGGGCCGTGGGGAACTAATGAAAAACTGTTTTTT. Translated, it gives CASSEGGPWGTNEKLFF.

The chain recombines TRBV20-1 with TRBJ1-2; TRBD1 is a possible D gene (5 bases). CDR1 and CDR2 from the germline V gene are DFQATT and SNEGSKA (reference sequence). The CDR3 is 12 amino acids. Trimming pared 3 bases from V and 2 bases from J, leaving 7 bases between. CDR3 DNA: TGCAGTGCTAGTGAGGGGAACTATGGCTACACCTTC. Translation gives CSASEGNYGYTF.

This clone was seen just once. The V gene is TRBV19, the J gene TRBJ2-2; 7 bases line up with TRBD1. V shed 10 bases and J 5 bases; nucleotides not matched to a gene: 7. The CDR3 sequence is 13 residues long. The V gene's germline CDR1 is LNHDA and CDR2 SQIVND (reference sequence). The CDR3 sequence: CATRQGATGELFF. The CDR3 bases are TGTGCCACCCGACAGGGAGCGACCGGGGAGCTGTTTTTT.

The chain recombines TRBV3-1 (or the pseudogene TRBV3-2) with TRBJ1-3, with 8 bases identical to TRBD1. With 0 bases clipped from V and 1 base from J, the junction kept 8 bases outside the gene matches. The germline V gene has CDR1 LGHDT and CDR2 YNNKEL (reference sequence). The CDR3 spans 18 residues. The CDR3 nucleotides read TGTGCCAGCAGCCAAGATTTGTGGACAGGGCGATCTGGAAACACCATATATTTT. This codes for CASSQDLWTGRSGNTIYF.

The J gene is TRBJ2-2, the V gene TRBV5-1; unclear D gene. Trimming removed 5 bases from V and 4 bases from J, with 12 bases in between. Germline CDR1 is SGHRS and CDR2 is YFSETQ. The CDR3 has 14 residues. The chain's CDR3 is CASRLDWGTGELFF. The CDR3 DNA is TGCGCCAGCAGACTCGACTGGGGCACCGGGGAGCTGTTTTTT. Supplemented by reference TRBV5-1 and TRBJ2-2, the full variable domain reads KAGVTQTPRYLIKTRGQQVTLSCSPISGHRSVSWYQQTPGQGLQFLFEYFSETQRNKGNFPGRFSGRQFSNSRSEMNVSTLELGDSALYLCASRLDWGTGELFFGEGSRLTVL.

J is TRBJ2-3 and V is TRBV24-1; possibly TRBD2 for D (6 bases). From germline, CDR1 is KGHDR and CDR2 SFDVKD. The CDR3 runs to 17 residues. V was clipped by 9 bases and J by 3 bases, with 24 bases between them. CDR3 loop: CATATTEVEGTTDTQYF. The DNA of the CDR3 is TGTGCCACCGCAACCACGGAAGTGGAGGGAACGACAGATACGCAGTATTTT.

V usage is TRBV5-1 and J usage is TRBJ1-2; a possible D gene is TRBD1 (6 bases). The CDR3 contains 13 residues. Germline CDR1 and CDR2: SGHRS and YFSETQ. Deletions cut 0 bases from V and 3 bases from J, with 6 bases between. CDR3 DNA sequence: TGCGCCAGCAGCTTGGGACAGGACTATGGCTACACCTTC. It codes for CASSLGQDYGYTF.

The chain couples TRBV7-2 to TRBJ2-1, with 12 positions matching TRBD2. The CDR3 extends over 16 amino acids. Per germline, CDR1 SGHTA and CDR2 FQGNSA. The V and J ends lost 1 base and 7 bases, in that order; junction bases with no gene match: 5. The CDR3 loop reads CASSLDGLAGNNEQFF. CDR3 coding DNA: TGTGCCAGCAGCTTAGATGGACTAGCGGGAAATAATGAGCAGTTCTTC.

The table lists this clone with a count of one. The chain links TRBV9 to TRBJ1-6; 7 nucleotides align to TRBD1. V shed 3 bases, J shed 11 bases, and the junction held 8 bases outside the gene matches. This CDR3 is built from 14 residues. The germline V gene encodes CDR1 SGDLS and CDR2 YYNGEE. The CDR3 sequence: CASSGGQALAPLHF. The CDR3 DNA reads TGTGCCAGCAGCGGAGGACAGGCTTTGGCACCCCTCCACTTT.

The genes are TRBV27 and TRBJ2-3; D remains unclear. This CDR3 is 13 amino acids long. Trimming took off 2 bases at V and 2 bases at J, with 5 bases between the two ends. CDR1 is MNHEY and CDR2 is SMNVEV in the germline V gene (reference sequence). CDR3 nucleotides: TGTGCCAGCAGTTTAACAGCCACAGATACGCAGTATTTT. Translated, it gives CASSLTATDTQYF.

This clone has just one count. The chain couples TRBV27 to TRBJ2-7; maybe TRBD1 (6 bases). This CDR3 spans 12 amino acids. The V gene lost 6 bases and the J gene lost 4 bases, with 10 bases spanning the gap. Germline values: CDR1 MNHEY, CDR2 SMNVEV (reference sequence). For the CDR3, the DNA is TGTGCCAGCAGGACCGGACAGTACGAGCAGTACTTC. As protein: CASRTGQYEQYF.

The chain is built from TRBV21-1 and TRBJ2-1; TRBD2, the table's D call, lacks a check against the DNA. TRBV21-1 is tagged as a pseudogene. This CDR3 region has 14 residues. As DNA, the CDR3 is TGTGCCAGAGGAAGCGGGGGGCCTACCAATGAGCAGTTCTTC. Protein product: CARGSGGPTNEQFF.

V usage is TRBV9 and J usage is TRBJ2-7, with D possibly TRBD2 on 6 matching bases. V was shortened by 4 bases and J by 2 bases, with 10 bases between the two germline ends. CDR1 is SGDLS, CDR2 YYNGEE, per germline. The CDR3 sequence is 13 residues long. CDR3 coding DNA: TGTGCCAGCAGCTTAGGGACTGCCTACGAGCAGTACTTC. Protein product: CASSLGTAYEQYF.

J is TRBJ1-2 and V is TRBV24-1; tentative D call: TRBD1 (5 bases). The CDR3 runs to 14 residues. The V end was cut by 2 bases, the J end by 4 bases, with 10 bases between. Germline lookup yields CDR1 KGHDR and CDR2 SFDVKD. This CDR3 reads CATSDWGGSYGYTF. The CDR3 DNA is TGTGCCACCAGTGATTGGGGGGGTAGCTATGGCTACACCTTC.